This is a list of T cell receptor beta chains from one sample in a study of T cell responses to AZD1222 COVID-19 vaccine. Data came from immunoSEQ multiplex PCR; TCRdb stores just in-frame clones and leaves some out. This repertoire shows about 66,000 clones, about 90% found once; its top ten account for 15% to 20%. The sample here was peripheral blood, taken on day 0 of AZD1222 vaccination. The receptors originated from an adult in good health. CDR3s include the opening cysteine and the closing phenylalanine or tryptophan. Each record gives: CDR3 protein, CDR3 DNA, CDR3 length, V gene, clone size, D gene, J gene. D genes are given only for firm matches. A clone size is listed for some rows: how often the clone was seen (once, few, many), or a class if it is expanded.

cdr3_aa: CASSSSGQGAGGLFF
cdr3_nt: TGTGCCAGCAGCTCGTCGGGACAGGGGGCTGGAGGACTGTTTTTT
cdr3_length: 15
v_call: TRBV6-6
clone_size: -
d_call: TRBD1
j_call: TRBJ1-4

cdr3_aa: CASSRGLAGGAGELFF
cdr3_nt: TGTGCCAGCAGCCGTGGACTAGCGGGAGGTGCCGGGGAGCTGTTTTTT
cdr3_length: 16
v_call: TRBV7-9
clone_size: -
d_call: TRBD2
j_call: TRBJ2-2

cdr3_aa: CASSWTSGTDTQYF
cdr3_nt: TGCGCCAGCAGCTGGACTAGCGGGACAGATACGCAGTATTTT
cdr3_length: 14
v_call: TRBV5-1
clone_size: -
d_call: TRBD2
j_call: TRBJ2-3

cdr3_aa: CASSQGQGVYSPLHF
cdr3_nt: TGCGCCAGCAGTCAAGGACAGGGGGTGTACTCACCCCTCCACTTT
cdr3_length: 15
v_call: TRBV23-1
clone_size: -
d_call: TRBD1
j_call: TRBJ1-6

cdr3_aa: CAWRMDSASGGYTF
cdr3_nt: TGTGCCTGGAGAATGGACAGCGCTAGCGGTGGCTACACCTTC
cdr3_length: 14
v_call: TRBV30
clone_size: -
d_call: -
j_call: TRBJ1-2

cdr3_aa: CAERANGDSNYGYTF
cdr3_nt: TGTGCCGAGAGAGCTAATGGGGACAGTAACTATGGCTACACCTTC
cdr3_length: 15
v_call: TRBV6-6
clone_size: once
d_call: TRBD1
j_call: TRBJ1-2

cdr3_aa: CASTPGKAFAGELFF
cdr3_nt: TGTGCCAGCACTCCCGGAAAGGCATTCGCCGGGGAGCTGTTTTTT
cdr3_length: 15
v_call: TRBV6-7
clone_size: once
d_call: -
j_call: TRBJ2-2

cdr3_aa: CASSRTGGVGQPQHF
cdr3_nt: TGTGCCAGTAGTAGGACAGGGGGCGTCGGTCAGCCCCAGCATTTT
cdr3_length: 15
v_call: TRBV19
clone_size: -
d_call: TRBD1
j_call: TRBJ1-5

cdr3_aa: CASSSGTGRNEKLFF
cdr3_nt: TGTGCCAGCAGCTCCGGGACAGGTAGAAATGAAAAACTGTTTTTT
cdr3_length: 15
v_call: TRBV11-2
clone_size: -
d_call: TRBD1
j_call: TRBJ1-4

cdr3_aa: CASSPGTGEGYEQYF
cdr3_nt: TGTGCCAGCTCACCAGGGACAGGGGAAGGCTACGAGCAGTACTTC
cdr3_length: 15
v_call: TRBV18
clone_size: -
d_call: TRBD1
j_call: TRBJ2-7

cdr3_aa: CASSSGSWPGDTIYF
cdr3_nt: TGTGCTAGCAGCTCGGGGAGCTGGCCCGGGGACACCATATATTTT
cdr3_length: 15
v_call: TRBV7-7
clone_size: -
d_call: -
j_call: TRBJ1-3

cdr3_aa: CASSDSPGRFSGELFF
cdr3_nt: TGTGCCAGCAGTGACTCTCCCGGTAGGTTTTCCGGGGAGCTGTTTTTT
cdr3_length: 16
v_call: TRBV6-4
clone_size: -
d_call: -
j_call: TRBJ2-2

cdr3_aa: CASSYDGGANYGYTF
cdr3_nt: TGTGCCAGCAGTTATGACGGAGGAGCTAACTATGGCTACACCTTC
cdr3_length: 15
v_call: TRBV6-5
clone_size: -
d_call: -
j_call: TRBJ1-2

cdr3_aa: CASSLSGGRPKETQYF
cdr3_nt: TGTGCCAGCAGCTTGAGCGGGGGACGACCAAAAGAGACCCAGTACTTC
cdr3_length: 16
v_call: TRBV5-8
clone_size: -
d_call: TRBD2
j_call: TRBJ2-5

cdr3_aa: CASSFDRPGTDTQYF
cdr3_nt: TGCGCCAGCAGCTTCGACAGGCCGGGCACAGATACGCAGTATTTT
cdr3_length: 15
v_call: TRBV5-1
clone_size: -
d_call: -
j_call: TRBJ2-3

cdr3_aa: CASSLGQGATGELFF
cdr3_nt: TGTGCCAGCAGCTTGGGACAGGGGGCGACCGGGGAGCTGTTTTTT
cdr3_length: 15
v_call: TRBV7-3
clone_size: -
d_call: TRBD1
j_call: TRBJ2-2

cdr3_aa: CASRSGGDTQYF
cdr3_nt: TGTGCCAGCAGATCTGGGGGGGATACGCAGTATTTT
cdr3_length: 12
v_call: TRBV7-2
clone_size: -
d_call: -
j_call: TRBJ2-3

cdr3_aa: CASSRVGTKADTQYF
cdr3_nt: TGTGCCAGCAGCCGGGTTGGGACAAAAGCAGATACGCAGTATTTT
cdr3_length: 15
v_call: TRBV14
clone_size: -
d_call: -
j_call: TRBJ2-3

cdr3_aa: CASSYSRDTGELFF
cdr3_nt: TGTGCCAGCAGTTACTCGCGCGACACCGGGGAGCTGTTTTTT
cdr3_length: 14
v_call: TRBV6-5
clone_size: -
d_call: -
j_call: TRBJ2-2

cdr3_aa: CATSPGYNYGYTF
cdr3_nt: TGTGCCACCAGCCCAGGTTACAACTATGGCTACACCTTC
cdr3_length: 13
v_call: TRBV24-1
clone_size: -
d_call: -
j_call: TRBJ1-2

cdr3_aa: CASSVGDSLTEAFF
cdr3_nt: TGTGCCAGCAGCGTGGGGGACAGTCTTACTGAAGCTTTCTTT
cdr3_length: 14
v_call: TRBV9
clone_size: -
d_call: TRBD1
j_call: TRBJ1-1

cdr3_aa: CASSLRPSGSTDTQYF
cdr3_nt: TGTGCCAGCAGTTTAAGACCCAGCGGGTCCACAGATACGCAGTATTTT
cdr3_length: 16
v_call: TRBV7-3
clone_size: -
d_call: -
j_call: TRBJ2-3

cdr3_aa: CAISESLRTEAFF
cdr3_nt: TGTGCCATCAGTGAGTCTTTGCGGACTGAAGCTTTCTTT
cdr3_length: 13
v_call: TRBV10-3
clone_size: -
d_call: -
j_call: TRBJ1-1

cdr3_aa: CASSYWTGREQYF
cdr3_nt: TGTGCCAGCAGCTACTGGACAGGGCGGGAGCAGTACTTC
cdr3_length: 13
v_call: TRBV7-2
clone_size: -
d_call: TRBD1
j_call: TRBJ2-7

cdr3_aa: CASSLGWELFF
cdr3_nt: TGTGCCAGCAGCTTGGGCTGGGAGCTGTTTTTT
cdr3_length: 11
v_call: TRBV7-9
clone_size: few
d_call: -
j_call: TRBJ2-2

cdr3_aa: CASNPLGGGYTF
cdr3_nt: TGTGCCAGCAACCCCCTCGGTGGGGGCTACACCTTC
cdr3_length: 12
v_call: TRBV12-3/TRBV12-4
clone_size: -
d_call: -
j_call: TRBJ1-2

cdr3_aa: CASSQEERFYEQYF
cdr3_nt: TGCGCCAGCAGCCAAGAGGAACGGTTCTACGAGCAGTACTTC
cdr3_length: 14
v_call: TRBV4-1
clone_size: once
d_call: -
j_call: TRBJ2-7

cdr3_aa: CASSLVGGSSSYEQYF
cdr3_nt: TGCGCCAGCAGCTTGGTGGGGGGCTCCAGCTCCTACGAGCAGTACTTC
cdr3_length: 16
v_call: TRBV5-1
clone_size: -
d_call: -
j_call: TRBJ2-7

cdr3_aa: CASSLDRGGQETQYF
cdr3_nt: TGTGCCAGCAGCTTAGACAGGGGTGGCCAAGAGACCCAGTACTTC
cdr3_length: 15
v_call: TRBV7-2
clone_size: -
d_call: TRBD1
j_call: TRBJ2-5

cdr3_aa: CASRVTSNEKLFF
cdr3_nt: TGTGCCAGCAGGGTGACATCTAATGAAAAACTGTTTTTT
cdr3_length: 13
v_call: TRBV3-1/TRBV3-2
clone_size: -
d_call: -
j_call: TRBJ1-4

cdr3_aa: CASRQGQYYGYTF
cdr3_nt: TGCGCCAGCAGACAGGGCCAATACTATGGCTACACCTTC
cdr3_length: 13
v_call: TRBV5-1
clone_size: -
d_call: -
j_call: TRBJ1-2